Each of the 3 T cell receptor beta chains below was sequenced from the same sample in a study of OX40 agonist ivuxolimab in advanced cancers. TCRdb's copy holds only in-frame clones and misses some; the assay was immunoSEQ multiplex PCR. The table lists tens of thousands of clones, approximately 90% of them singletons, with 7.4% in the top ten. The input for sequencing was CD4+ or CD8+ T cells sorted from blood, taken in a trial of the OX40 agonist ivuxolimab. The receptors shown here come from an adult with an advanced solid tumor such as melanoma, head and neck, liver or kidney cancer.

The V gene is TRBV19, the J gene TRBJ2-7, with 8 positions matching TRBD1. CDR1 is LNHDA, CDR2 SQIVND, per germline (reference sequence). The CDR3 loop spans 16 amino acids. Losses at the gene ends were 3 bases for V and 3 bases for J; bases not matched to a gene: 10. Here the CDR3 reads CASSIGSGTGGYEQYF. The CDR3 region has the DNA TGTGCCAGTAGTATCGGTTCCGGGACAGGTGGCTACGAGCAGTACTTC.

This rearrangement joins TRBV11-2 to TRBJ2-5; D may match TRBD1 or TRBD2 (5 bases each). The germline V and J ends were trimmed by 4 bases and 2 bases, with 11 bases remaining between them. CDR3 length equals 14 residues. From germline, CDR1 is SGHAT and CDR2 FQNNGV. CDR3 protein: CASSSGRLQETQYF. The DNA for the CDR3 is TGTGCCAGCAGCTCGGGACGGCTGCAAGAGACCCAGTACTTC.

V gene TRBV9 combines with J gene TRBJ1-2; D not resolved. Trimming stripped 0 bases from V and 8 bases from J, with 8 bases between. Per the germline V gene, CDR1 is SGDLS and CDR2 is YYNGEE. There are 12 residues in the CDR3. Here the CDR3 reads CASSVGRKGYTF. CDR3 DNA: TGTGCCAGCAGCGTAGGGAGGAAGGGCTACACCTTC.